A single sample is the source of the 19 T cell receptor beta chains below, sequenced in a study of beta chain features in type 1 diabetes. The sequenced template was cDNA made from the entire isolated RNA. This table comes from immunoSEQ multiplex PCR, and its TCRdb copy is limited to in-frame clones, with some not included. The sample has under 250,000 clones; 25% to 30% are singletons. The specimen sequenced was central memory CD4+ T cells from blood. The receptors come from a man aged 25-45 years in good health.

The chain recombines TRBV7-2 with TRBJ2-1; 7 bases line up with TRBD2. Looked up from germline, CDR1 is SGHTA and CDR2 is FQGNSA. This CDR3 spans 15 amino acids. V lost 1 base and J lost 4; bases outside the gene matches: 4. As DNA, the CDR3 is TGTGCCAGCAGCTTAGGGCCGCGGGGGTACAATGAGCAGTTCTTC. Residues: CASSLGPRGYNEQFF. The full variable domain, with the rest looked up from reference TRBV7-2 and TRBJ2-1, is GAGVSQSPSNKVTEKGKDVELRCDPISGHTALYWYRQSLGQGLEFLIYFQGNSAPDKSGLPSDRFSAERTGGSVSTLTIQRTQQEDSAVYLCASSLGPRGYNEQFFGPGTRLTVL.

In this sample, this clone turned up many times. Other DNA sequences from this sample encode an identical CDR3 as well. The chain has TRBV2 and TRBJ2-1; TRBD2 might be the D (5 bases). Trimming removed 9 bases at V and 7 bases at J, with 7 bases between. Germline V gene sequence: CDR1 SNHLY, CDR2 FYNNEI. The CDR3 length is 10 residues. The CDR3 nucleotides are TGTGCCAGTACGGGGAATGAGCAGTTCTTC. Amino acid sequence: CASTGNEQFF.

This clone has a handful of counts. The gene calls are TRBV4-1 and TRBJ2-7; the match to TRBD1 covers 9 bases. The junction had 3 bases not matched to a gene; V was cut back by 0 bases and J by 3 bases. CDR3 length: 15 residues. Per germline, CDR1 MGHRA and CDR2 YSYEKL. This chain's CDR3 is CASSQEEGQGYEQYF. The DNA of the CDR3 is TGCGCCAGCAGCCAAGAGGAGGGACAGGGCTACGAGCAGTACTTC.

V usage is TRBV30 and J usage is TRBJ1-1, with a tentative D call TRBD1 (5 bases). Germline CDR1 is GTSNPN and CDR2 is SVGIG (reference sequence). V gave up 4 bases and J gave up 3 bases, with 12 bases separating them. The CDR3 consists of 13 residues. CDR3: CAWTGRGHTEAFF. DNA of the CDR3: TGTGCCTGGACAGGTAGGGGTCACACTGAAGCTTTCTTT. Filled out from reference TRBV30 and TRBJ1-1, the complete variable domain reads SQTIHQWPATLVQPVGSPLSLECTVEGTSNPNLYWYRQAAGRGLQLLFYSVGIGQISSEVPQNLSASRPQDRQFILSSKKLLLSDSGFYLCAWTGRGHTEAFFGQGTRLTVV.

V is TRBV6-1 and J is TRBJ2-3; possibly TRBD1 for D (6 bases). Trimming took 0 bases from V and 4 from J, leaving 14 bases between them. CDR1 and CDR2 (germline): MNHNS, SASEGT. The CDR3 is made up of 16 amino acids. In DNA form, the CDR3 reads TGTGCCAGCAGTGAAGCGCTCAGGGGCGAGGCAGATACGCAGTATTTT. Residues: CASSEALRGEADTQYF.

This clone was counted only a few times. The V gene is TRBV2, the J gene TRBJ2-7; the D call may be TRBD1 or TRBD2 (6 bases each). V gave up 7 bases and J gave up 6 bases, with 25 bases separating them. This CDR3 has 16 residues. Germline CDR1 and CDR2: SNHLY and FYNNEI. The CDR3 region is CASKIGGTTVFSEQYF. The CDR3 DNA reads as TGTGCCAGCAAGATAGGCGGGACAACCGTCTTCTCCGAGCAGTACTTC.

The chain joins TRBV5-1 to TRBJ1-4, with D tentatively TRBD1 (5 bases). Looked up from germline, CDR1 is SGHRS and CDR2 is YFSETQ. The CDR3 extends over 12 amino acids. V was cut by 6 bases and J by 4 bases, with 7 bases left in between. CDR3 in DNA: TGCGCCAGCACCGACAGTAATGAAAAACTGTTTTTT. Its translation: CASTDSNEKLFF. The whole variable domain, remainder taken from reference TRBV5-1 and TRBJ1-4, is KAGVTQTPRYLIKTRGQQVTLSCSPISGHRSVSWYQQTPGQGLQFLFEYFSETQRNKGNFPGRFSGRQFSNSRSEMNVSTLELGDSALYLCASTDSNEKLFFGSGTQLSVL.

A few counts support this clone. The chain employs TRBV6-5 and TRBJ1-2; D is undetermined. Per germline, CDR1 MNHEY and CDR2 SVGAGI. The CDR3 is 13 amino acids. Trimming pared 4 bases from V and 5 bases from J, leaving 11 bases between. CDR3 protein: CASSFTEGYGYTF. As DNA, the CDR3 is TGTGCCAGCAGTTTCACCGAGGGTTATGGCTACACCTTC.

This clone was recorded at least ten times. V and J are TRBV25-1 and TRBJ2-1; no definite D call. CDR1 is MGHDK and CDR2 is SYGVNS in the germline V gene. With 0 bases removed from V and 6 bases from J, the gap between germline ends came to 0 bases. This CDR3 spans 11 amino acids. This CDR3 reads CASSEYNEQFF. The DNA of the CDR3 is TGTGCCAGCAGTGAATACAATGAGCAGTTCTTC.

The chain joins TRBV12-5 to TRBJ1-5, with D uncertain. Trimming pared 1 base from V and 3 bases from J, leaving 4 bases between. This CDR3 spans 13 amino acids. The germline V gene has CDR1 LGHNT and CDR2 FRNRAP. The DNA for the CDR3 is TGTGCTAGTGGTTTGGCCAACAATCAGCCCCAGCATTTT. The encoded protein is CASGLANNQPQHF.

This clone was seen ten or more times. The chain combines TRBV7-2 with TRBJ2-3; tentative D call: TRBD2 (6 bases). This CDR3 spans 16 amino acids. V lost 3 bases, J lost 0 bases, and 13 bases lay in between. Germline V gene sequence: CDR1 SGHTA, CDR2 FQGNSA. CDR3 region: CASSFRAGLSTDTQYF. The CDR3 DNA reads TGTGCCAGCAGCTTTCGAGCGGGTCTTAGCACAGATACGCAGTATTTT. The variable domain in full, with the rest retrieved from reference TRBV7-2 and TRBJ2-3, is GAGVSQSPSNKVTEKGKDVELRCDPISGHTALYWYRQSLGQGLEFLIYFQGNSAPDKSGLPSDRFSAERTGGSVSTLTIQRTQQEDSAVYLCASSFRAGLSTDTQYFGPGTRLTVL.

Only a few counts were recorded for this clone. The V gene is TRBV14, the J gene TRBJ2-5, with D maybe TRBD2 (6 bases). Germline loops: CDR1 SGHDN, CDR2 FVKESK. Trimming shortened V by 0 bases and J by 2 bases, and 10 bases separated the two germline ends. This CDR3 is 15 amino acids long. The CDR3 region is CASSQDSGRQETQYF. Written as DNA, the CDR3 is TGTGCCAGCAGCCAAGATAGCGGAAGACAAGAGACCCAGTACTTC.

This clone has a handful of counts. In DNA form, the CDR3 reads TGCAGTGCTAGAGACACTGAAGCTTTCTTT. It is translated as CSARDTEAFF. The chain links TRBV20-1 to TRBJ1-1; no firm D call. The CDR3 extends over 10 amino acids. From germline, CDR1 is DFQATT and CDR2 SNEGSKA (reference sequence). V lost 0 bases and J 4 bases, leaving 0 bases between the germline ends.

This chain joins TRBV7-2 and TRBJ2-7; 7 bases line up with TRBD1. V lost 5 bases and J lost 2; bases outside the gene matches: 6. Germline V gene sequence: CDR1 SGHTA, CDR2 FQGNSA. The CDR3 is 14 amino acids. CDR3 coding DNA: TGTGCCAGCAGCCTCTGGACAGGCCCCTACGAGCAGTACTTC. This translates into CASSLWTGPYEQYF.

The rearrangement joins TRBV30 to TRBJ1-2; 8 bases match TRBD1. Germline CDR1 is GTSNPN and CDR2 is SVGIG (reference sequence). V was clipped by 5 bases and J by 7 bases; unmatched bases: 3. This CDR3 has 11 residues. CDR3 DNA: TGTGCCTGGTGGACAGGGAGTGGCTACACCTTC. It encodes CAWWTGSGYTF.

This clone was picked up a small number of times. This chain connects TRBV14 to TRBJ1-5, with TRBD1 identical over 7 bases. The CDR3 totals 15 residues. V shed 1 base and J 3 bases; nucleotides not matched to a gene: 3. The germline gives CDR1 SGHDN, CDR2 FVKESK. CDR3: CASSQATGDNQPQHF. The CDR3 nucleotides are TGTGCCAGCAGCCAAGCTACAGGGGACAATCAGCCCCAGCATTTT. Combining the CDR3 with reference TRBV14 and TRBJ1-5 gives the whole variable domain EAGVTQFPSHSVIEKGQTVTLRCDPISGHDNLYWYRRVMGKEIKFLLHFVKESKQDESGMPNNRFLAERTGGTYSTLKVQPAELEDSGVYFCASSQATGDNQPQHFGDGTRLSIL.

The chain joins TRBV6-6 to TRBJ1-5; D is undetermined. Per the germline V gene, CDR1 is MNHNY and CDR2 is SVGAGI (reference sequence). This CDR3 is built from 14 residues. Between the trimmed V and J ends, which lost 6 bases and 4 bases, there was a span of 13 bases. The CDR3 bases are TGTGCCAGCAGCTCTAGTAGGTTGAATCAGCCCCAGCATTTT. Protein sequence: CASSSSRLNQPQHF.

This clone was counted a few times. This chain links TRBV10-3 with TRBJ2-1; D ambiguous. Between the trimmed V and J ends, which lost 0 bases and 5 bases, there was a span of 14 bases. Germline V CDR1 and CDR2: ENHRY, SYGVKD. This CDR3 has 16 residues. The CDR3 is CAISESFIQTHNEQFF. The CDR3 bases are TGTGCCATCAGTGAGTCTTTTATTCAGACCCACAATGAGCAGTTCTTC.

This clone came up many times. The chain couples TRBV2 to TRBJ2-7; 10 bases line up with TRBD2. CDR1 is SNHLY, CDR2 FYNNEI, per germline. This CDR3 spans 12 amino acids. Trimming took 4 bases from V and 13 from J; bases not matched to a gene: 7. The CDR3 coding sequence is TGTGCCAGCAGTGGGAGGACTAGCGGAGGATACTTC. It translates to CASSGRTSGGYF.